The 23 T cell receptor beta chains below were found in one sample sequenced in a study of blood T cells in healthy people across ages. It was with a sample-barcoded 5' primer and a J-beta primer mix that a second PCR of roughly 7 to 12 cycles was run. MiXCR was run by TCRdb on the 5' RACE reads, yielding one entry per CDR3 protein. The table includes around 940,000 distinct CDR3 sequences, roughly 51% detected once. Sequenced input: blood. These receptors were obtained from a woman in her sixties in good health.

The chain joins TRBV10-1 to TRBJ2-3; 10 bases are shared with TRBD1. J was trimmed by 3 bases and V by 6 bases; bases with no gene match: 9. This CDR3 is 16 amino acids long. Germline-derived CDR1 and CDR2 are WNHNN and SYGVQD (reference sequence). The CDR3 DNA is TGCGCCAGCAGCCCTTACCGGGACAGGGGTACAGATACGCAGTATTTT. This encodes CASSPYRDRGTDTQYF.

This clonotype was seen only a few times. This chain links TRBV2 with TRBJ2-6, with D uncertain. This CDR3 region has 14 residues. Germline lookup yields CDR1 SNHLY and CDR2 FYNNEI. V was trimmed by 6 bases and J by 1 base, leaving 7 bases between them. In nucleotides, the CDR3 is TGTGCCAGCAGATCGGAATCTGGGGCCAACGTCCTGACTTTC. Protein product: CASRSESGANVLTF.

This clonotype was found once. This may stem from a read error, because a much larger clone lies one nucleotide away. The chain's CDR3 is CASSPSLPASRANEQFF. In nucleotides, the CDR3 is TGTGCCAGCAGCCCATCTTTGCCAGCGTCACGAGCGAATGAGCAGTTCTTC. The V gene is TRBV14, the J gene TRBJ2-1; D ambiguous. CDR1 is SGHDN and CDR2 is FVKESK in the germline V gene. V was trimmed by 4 bases and J by 7 bases, leaving 23 bases between them. The CDR3 has 17 residues. Filled out from reference TRBV14 and TRBJ2-1, the complete variable domain reads EAGVTQFPSHSVIEKGQTVTLRCDPISGHDNLYWYRRVMGKEIKFLLHFVKESKQDESGMPNNRFLAERTGGTYSTLKVQPAELEDSGVYFCASSPSLPASRANEQFFGPGTRLTVL.

This sequence joins TRBV6-5 and TRBJ2-3; 7 nucleotides align to TRBD2. The V segment lost 8 bases and the J segment 4 bases; nucleotides outside the gene matches: 6. Germline CDR1 reads MNHEY; CDR2 reads SVGAGI. The CDR3 extends over 13 amino acids. In DNA form, the CDR3 reads TGTGCCAGCCGCAAGCGGGAACCAGATACGCAGTATTTT. This encodes CASRKREPDTQYF.

This clonotype has just one count. This chain joins TRBV29-1 and TRBJ2-4; the D is unclear. The CDR3 length is 10 residues. CDR1 is SQVTM, CDR2 ANQGSEA, per germline. Deletions cut 4 bases from V and 15 bases from J, with 13 bases between. CDR3 residues: CSVVMDERYF. The CDR3 region has the DNA TGCAGCGTTGTAATGGACGAGCGGTACTTC.

This clonotype was observed a few times. The genes are TRBV6-5 and TRBJ2-3; D remains ambiguous. This CDR3 is built from 16 residues. V lost 0 bases, J lost 0 bases, and 10 bases lay in between. From germline, CDR1 is MNHEY and CDR2 SVGAGI. CDR3 sequence reads: CASSYSFRFSTDTQYF. The CDR3, as DNA: TGTGCCAGCAGTTACTCGTTCCGATTTAGCACAGATACGCAGTATTTT.

This clonotype was recorded many times. The chain links TRBV27 to TRBJ2-7; 10 nucleotides align to TRBD1. CDR1 MNHEY and CDR2 SMNVEV come from the germline V gene (reference sequence). The CDR3 sequence is 14 residues long. Unmatched junction bases numbered 6, after V lost 5 bases and J lost 5 bases. The CDR3 DNA follows: TGTGCCAGCAGTCCTGGGACAGGGGCCCACGAGCAGTACTTC. It is translated as CASSPGTGAHEQYF.

This clonotype was seen more than once but under ten times. The chain is built from TRBV7-9 and TRBJ1-5, with a weak D call TRBD1 (5 bases). The CDR3 has 14 amino acids. Trimming pared 4 bases from V and 4 bases from J, leaving 11 bases between. Germline lookup yields CDR1 SEHNR and CDR2 FQNEAQ (reference sequence). The CDR3 sequence: CASSSQGPNQPQHF. The CDR3 DNA reads as TGTGCCAGCAGCTCTCAGGGCCCTAATCAGCCCCAGCATTTT. Full variable domain (outside the CDR3, taken from reference TRBV7-9 and TRBJ1-5): DTGVSQNPRHKITKRGQNVTFRCDPISEHNRLYWYRQTLGQGPEFLTYFQNEAQLEKSRLLSDRFSAERPKGSFSTLEIQRTEQGDSAMYLCASSSQGPNQPQHFGDGTRLSIL.

V and J are TRBV29-1 and TRBJ1-4, with 7 nucleotides matching TRBD1. CDR3 length: 10 residues. The germline V gene has CDR1 SQVTM and CDR2 ANQGSEA. V dropped 7 bases and J dropped 10; count of bases not matched to a gene: 3. The CDR3 protein is CSGWTGKLFF. The CDR3 DNA follows: TGCAGCGGTTGGACAGGAAAACTGTTTTTT. The entire variable domain, with the rest obtained from reference TRBV29-1 and TRBJ1-4, is as follows: SAVISQKPSRDICQRGTSLTIQCQVDSQVTMMFWYRQQPGQSLTLIATANQGSEATYESGFVIDKFPISRPNLTFSTLTVSNMSPEDSSIYLCSGWTGKLFFGSGTQLSVL.

This rearrangement joins TRBV4-2 to TRBJ2-1; D is possibly TRBD1 (5 bases). From germline, CDR1 is LGHNA and CDR2 YNFKEQ. The CDR3 sequence is 17 residues long. Trimming took off 4 bases at V and 0 bases at J, with 16 bases between the two ends. In DNA form, the CDR3 reads TGTGCCAGCAGCCCTTACTGTCGACAGAGCTCCTACAATGAGCAGTTCTTC. It translates to CASSPYCRQSSYNEQFF.

This clonotype was counted a few times. The chain links TRBV7-2 to TRBJ2-3; 7 bases map to TRBD2. The CDR3 covers 15 residues. J lost 4 bases, V lost 1 base, and 5 bases had no gene match. From germline, CDR1 is SGHTA and CDR2 FQGNSA. CDR3 region: CASSLDGGGPDTQYF. CDR3 nucleotide sequence: TGTGCCAGCAGCTTAGATGGGGGAGGGCCAGATACGCAGTATTTT. Filled out from reference TRBV7-2 and TRBJ2-3, the complete variable domain reads GAGVSQSPSNKVTEKGKDVELRCDPISGHTALYWYRQSLGQGLEFLIYFQGNSAPDKSGLPSDRFSAERTGGSVSTLTIQRTQQEDSAVYLCASSLDGGGPDTQYFGPGTRLTVL.

This clonotype showed up just a few times. J is TRBJ2-5 and V is TRBV7-9; D ambiguous. The CDR3 is 13 amino acids. The germline gives CDR1 SEHNR, CDR2 FQNEAQ (reference sequence). Trimming cost V 4 bases and J 8 bases, with 14 bases left between them. The CDR3 here is CASSYPGHVTQYF. In DNA, the CDR3 is TGTGCCAGCAGCTATCCCGGTCACGTTACCCAGTACTTC.

This chain uses TRBV7-2 with TRBJ2-7, with a possible D match to TRBD2 (6 bases). This CDR3 has 15 residues. CDR1 is SGHTA and CDR2 is FQGNSA in the germline V gene. V lost 3 bases and J 10 bases, leaving 22 bases between the germline ends. The DNA for the CDR3 is TGTGCCAGCAGCTTCTATGCCTTCGGCGGGGAGGCCCAGTACTTC. Amino acids: CASSFYAFGGEAQYF.

The chain has TRBV5-1 and TRBJ1-2; D may be TRBD1 (6 bases). CDR1 and CDR2 (germline): SGHRS, YFSETQ. Trimming shortened V by 5 bases and J by 0 bases, and 17 bases separated the two germline ends. The CDR3 totals 16 residues. CDR3 DNA sequence: TGCGCCAGCAGGCCCGGACAGCCCCTCACTAACTATGGCTACACCTTC. Translation: CASRPGQPLTNYGYTF.

The chain combines TRBV11-3 with TRBJ2-6, with D perhaps TRBD2 (6 bases). Looked up from germline, CDR1 is SGHNT and CDR2 is YENEEA. The CDR3 contains 17 residues. V lost 4 bases to trimming and J lost 3 bases, with 16 bases between them. This chain's CDR3 is CASSSRSGGSGANVLTF. DNA of the CDR3: TGTGCCAGCAGCTCTCGAAGTGGGGGGAGTGGGGCCAACGTCCTGACTTTC.

V and J are TRBV7-7 and TRBJ2-1; D is ambiguous. The CDR3 length is 11 residues. V lost 4 bases to trimming and J lost 13 bases, with 11 bases between them. Germline CDR1 reads SSHAT; CDR2 reads FNYEAQ (reference sequence). CDR3 amino acids: CASSSDRTQFF. CDR3 nucleotides: TGTGCCAGCAGCTCAGACCGGACCCAGTTCTTC.

In its sample, this clonotype was seen a few times. The chain combines TRBV5-1 with TRBJ2-7; TRBD2 aligns across 7 bases. Germline CDR1 SGHRS, CDR2 YFSETQ. V was pared by 0 bases and J by 3 bases, with 9 bases of the junction left unmatched. The CDR3 contains 16 residues. This CDR3 is CASSLAAAGPNYEQYF. DNA of the CDR3: TGCGCCAGCAGCTTGGCCGCAGCGGGACCCAACTACGAGCAGTACTTC.

The chain employs TRBV12-3 or TRBV12-4 and TRBJ2-5; D possibly corresponds to TRBD1 (6 bases). The CDR3 has 16 residues. The ends were cut back, 6 bases at V and 2 bases at J, with 19 bases in the middle. The CDR3 reads CASSLTGGRRQETQYF. CDR3 coding DNA: TGTGCCAGCAGCCTGACAGGAGGAAGGAGGCAAGAGACCCAGTACTTC.

V is TRBV18 and J is TRBJ1-1, with TRBD1 identical over 8 bases. The CDR3 length is 15 residues. Germline values: CDR1 KGHSH, CDR2 LQKENI. V was clipped by 3 bases and J by 1 base; unmatched bases: 4. The DNA of the CDR3 is TGTGCCAGCTCACCGCCGGGGACAGGGAACACTGAAGCTTTCTTT. This codes for CASSPPGTGNTEAFF.

Only a few counts were recorded for this clonotype. The chain couples TRBV5-8 to TRBJ2-4; 13 nucleotides match TRBD2. Germline lookup yields CDR1 SGHTS and CDR2 YDEGEE. This CDR3 has 19 amino acids. The V gene end was trimmed by 5 bases and the J gene end by 0 bases; junction bases not matched to a gene: 11. In DNA form, the CDR3 reads TGTGCCAGCAGTTCCCCGGGACTAGCGGGACCCTTAGCCAAAAACATTCAGTACTTC. Amino acids: CASSSPGLAGPLAKNIQYF.

CDR3 protein: CAISDDRVREKLFF. CDR3 sequence (DNA): TGTGCCATCAGTGACGACAGGGTGAGGGAAAAACTGTTTTTT. The V call is TRBV10-3, the J call TRBJ1-4; 7 positions match TRBD1. CDR1 is ENHRY, CDR2 SYGVKD, per germline. This CDR3 spans 14 amino acids. J lost 8 bases, V lost 3 bases, and 6 bases had no gene match.

Only a few counts were recorded for this clonotype. The V gene is TRBV7-2, the J gene TRBJ2-7, with 8 bases that match TRBD2. CDR1 is SGHTA, CDR2 FQGNSA, per germline. After removal of 2 bases from V and 2 bases from J, the junction contained 5 bases not matched to a gene. The CDR3 covers 15 residues. The CDR3 is CASSLRSGKAYEQYF. DNA for the CDR3: TGTGCCAGCAGCTTACGTAGCGGGAAGGCCTACGAGCAGTACTTC.

The chain carries TRBV29-1 and TRBJ1-2, with a weak D call TRBD1 (6 bases). The CDR3 has 14 amino acids. V was pared by 7 bases and J by 0 bases, with 15 bases between. Germline-derived CDR1 and CDR2 are SQVTM and ANQGSEA. Written as DNA, the CDR3 is TGCAGCGCCGCCGAACAGGGTACTAACTATGGCTACACCTTC. It yields the protein CSAAEQGTNYGYTF.